This TCR beta chain was sequenced for a study of blood T cell repertoires in COVID-19. Study summary: Recovered Cohort 3 donors showed two negative PCRs, clearance, or symptom resolution. Italy, Spain and the United States were the sources of the convalescent and acute COVID-19 samples. PBMCs, B-cell-depleted T cells, or T cells provided the cDNA or gDNA that made up the material.

In the authors' methods: Estimation of nucleated cell counts relied on the amplification of reference gene primers. TCRdb's table, derived via immunoSEQ multiplex PCR, lists solely in-frame clones and lacks some. V and J calls and clone size are given by that table; D and trimming were obtained from the DNA. The table lists under 200,000 clones, more than 85% of them singletons. Germline V gene sequence: CDR1 SNHLY, CDR2 FYNNEI. The germline V and J ends were trimmed by 2 bases and 4 bases, with 11 bases remaining between them. This CDR3 is built from 14 residues. The source of this sequence is a woman in her thirties or forties in a cohort exposed to, infected with or recovered from COVID-19 (not recorded which). This chain uses TRBV2 with TRBJ1-2; the D is unclear. Material for sequencing was PBMCs or T cells enriched from blood (not recorded which). The CDR3 is CASSELLDGYGYTF. CDR3 DNA: TGTGCCAGCAGTGAACTGCTAGACGGCTATGGCTACACCTTC. Combining the CDR3 with reference TRBV2 and TRBJ1-2 gives the whole variable domain EPEVTQTPSHQVTQMGQEVILRCVPISNHLYFYWYRQILGQKVEFLVSFYNNEISEKSEIFDDQFSVERPDGSNFTLKIRSTKLEDSAMYFCASSELLDGYGYTFGSGTRLTVV.